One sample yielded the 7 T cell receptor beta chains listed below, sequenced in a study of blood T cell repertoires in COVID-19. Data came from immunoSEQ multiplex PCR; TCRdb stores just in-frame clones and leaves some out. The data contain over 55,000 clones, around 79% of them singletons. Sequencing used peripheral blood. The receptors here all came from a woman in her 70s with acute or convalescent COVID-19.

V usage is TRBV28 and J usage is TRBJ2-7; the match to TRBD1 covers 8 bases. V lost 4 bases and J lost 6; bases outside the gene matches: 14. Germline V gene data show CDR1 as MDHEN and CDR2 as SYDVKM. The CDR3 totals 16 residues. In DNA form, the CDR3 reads TGTGCCAGCAGTTCCTACGGACAGGGTGAATTACGCGAGCAGTACTTC. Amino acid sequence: CASSSYGQGELREQYF.

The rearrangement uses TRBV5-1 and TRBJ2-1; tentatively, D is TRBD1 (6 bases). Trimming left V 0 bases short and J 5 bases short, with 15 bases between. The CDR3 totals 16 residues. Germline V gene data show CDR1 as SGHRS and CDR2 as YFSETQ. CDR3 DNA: TGCGCCAGCAGCTTGGGACAGGTGGTAGTCCACAATGAGCAGTTCTTC. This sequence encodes CASSLGQVVVHNEQFF.

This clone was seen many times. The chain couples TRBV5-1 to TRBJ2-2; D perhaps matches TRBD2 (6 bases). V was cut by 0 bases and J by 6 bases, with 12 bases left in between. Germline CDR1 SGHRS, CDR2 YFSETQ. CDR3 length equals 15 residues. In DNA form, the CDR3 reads TGCGCCAGCAGCTTGGAGGATGGGGAGGCCGGGGAGCTGTTTTTT. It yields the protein CASSLEDGEAGELFF.

This CDR3 is CASSEATSSYGYTF. The CDR3 DNA follows: TGTGCCAGCAGTGAAGCGACAAGCAGCTATGGCTACACCTTC. This chain uses TRBV2 with TRBJ1-2, with D uncertain. The CDR3 contains 14 residues. V lost 0 bases and J 4 bases, leaving 9 bases between the germline ends. Per germline, CDR1 SNHLY and CDR2 FYNNEI. The full variable domain, completed using reference TRBV2 and TRBJ1-2, is EPEVTQTPSHQVTQMGQEVILRCVPISNHLYFYWYRQILGQKVEFLVSFYNNEISEKSEIFDDQFSVERPDGSNFTLKIRSTKLEDSAMYFCASSEATSSYGYTFGSGTRLTVV.

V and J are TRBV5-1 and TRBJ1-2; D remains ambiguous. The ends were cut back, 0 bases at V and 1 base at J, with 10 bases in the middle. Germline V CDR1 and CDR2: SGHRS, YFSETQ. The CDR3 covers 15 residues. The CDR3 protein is CASSLASASNYGYTF. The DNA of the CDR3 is TGCGCCAGCAGCTTGGCATCCGCCAGTAACTATGGCTACACCTTC.

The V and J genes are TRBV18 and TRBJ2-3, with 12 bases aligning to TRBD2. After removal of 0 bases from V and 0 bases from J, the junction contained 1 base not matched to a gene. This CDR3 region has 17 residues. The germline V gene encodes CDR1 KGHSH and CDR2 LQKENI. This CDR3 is CASSPPGLAGSTDTQYF. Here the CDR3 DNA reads TGTGCCAGCTCACCACCAGGACTAGCGGGGAGCACAGATACGCAGTATTTT. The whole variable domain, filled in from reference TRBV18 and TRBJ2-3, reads NAGVMQNPRHLVRRRGQEARLRCSPMKGHSHVYWYRQLPEEGLKFMVYLQKENIIDESGMPKERFSAEFPKEGPSILRIQQVVRGDSAAYFCASSPPGLAGSTDTQYFGPGTRLTVL.

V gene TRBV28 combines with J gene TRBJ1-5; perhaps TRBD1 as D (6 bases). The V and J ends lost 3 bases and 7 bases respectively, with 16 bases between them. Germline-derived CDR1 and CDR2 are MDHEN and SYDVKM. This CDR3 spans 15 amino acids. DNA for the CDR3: TGTGCCAGCAGTTTGCACAGGGCTGGGGAACAGCCCCAGCATTTT. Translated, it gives CASSLHRAGEQPQHF.